This T cell receptor (beta chain) was captured in a study of blood T cell repertoires in COVID-19. Profiling relied on immunoSEQ multiplex PCR, and the TCRdb table lists in-frame clones only, not all of them. The table has around 240,000 clones, roughly 83% seen once. All enrollees were roughly 18 to 95 years old and from roughly 22 US areas. Assignments of participants to cohorts depended upon their own reported clinical history. CDR3 length: 15 amino acids. Germline V gives CDR1 MDHEN, CDR2 SYDVKM. V was trimmed by 2 bases and J by 6 bases, leaving 14 bases between them. The sequenced sample consisted of PBMCs or T cells enriched from blood (not recorded which). The receptor comes from a woman aged 45-59 years who had recovered from COVID-19. V is TRBV28 and J is TRBJ2-1; D might be TRBD1 (5 bases). CDR3 region: CASSLRSPQGNEQFF. In DNA form, the CDR3 reads TGTGCCAGCAGTTTAAGATCCCCCCAGGGCAATGAGCAGTTCTTC.